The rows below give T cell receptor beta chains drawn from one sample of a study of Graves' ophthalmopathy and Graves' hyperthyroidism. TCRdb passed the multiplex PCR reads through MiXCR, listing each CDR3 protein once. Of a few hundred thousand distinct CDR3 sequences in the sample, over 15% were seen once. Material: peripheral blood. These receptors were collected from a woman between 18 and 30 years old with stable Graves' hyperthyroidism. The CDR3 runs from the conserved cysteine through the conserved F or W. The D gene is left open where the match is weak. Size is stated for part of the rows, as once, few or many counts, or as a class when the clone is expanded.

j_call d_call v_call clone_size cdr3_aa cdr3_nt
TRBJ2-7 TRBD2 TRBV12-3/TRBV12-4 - CASSPPERTSVDEQYF TGTGCCAGCTCACCACCCGAGCGGACTAGCGTTGACGAGCAGTACTTC
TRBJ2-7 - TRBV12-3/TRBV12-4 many CASSVLYRVYEQYF TGTGCCAGCAGCGTGCTCTACAGGGTCTACGAGCAGTACTTC
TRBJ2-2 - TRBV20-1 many CSARGKGTGELFF TGCAGTGCTAGAGGGAAGGGAACCGGGGAGCTGTTTTTT
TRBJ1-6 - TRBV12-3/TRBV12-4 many CASSVFPGRSPLHF TGTGCCAGCAGTGTCTTCCCGGGTCGTTCACCCCTCCACTTT
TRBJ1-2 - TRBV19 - CASSPLFGSGVGYGYTF TGTGCCAGTAGTCCCCTCTTCGGAAGCGGAGTAGGCTATGGCTACACCTTC
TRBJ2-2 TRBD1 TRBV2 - CASRRTGAAGELFF TGTGCCAGCAGGAGGACAGGGGCCGCCGGGGAGCTGTTTTTT
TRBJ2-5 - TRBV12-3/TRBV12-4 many CASSPTHRGLQETQYF TGTGCCAGCAGCCCCACCCACAGGGGACTACAAGAGACCCAGTACTTC
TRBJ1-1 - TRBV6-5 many CASSSSNEAFF TGTGCCAGCAGTTCCTCGAATGAAGCTTTCTTT
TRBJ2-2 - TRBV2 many CASSEAVLRGELFF TGTGCCAGCAGTGAAGCAGTACTCCGCGGGGAGCTGTTTTTT
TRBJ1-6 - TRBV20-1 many CSARAPSFGNSPLHF TGCAGTGCTAGAGCTCCGTCGTTCGGGAATTCACCCCTCCACTTT
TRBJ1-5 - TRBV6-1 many CASSEGAAHQPQHF TGTGCCAGCAGTGAAGGGGCAGCGCATCAGCCCCAGCATTTT
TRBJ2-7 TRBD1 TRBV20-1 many CRGVGTAAPFYEQYF TGCAGGGGCGTCGGGACAGCCGCACCATTCTACGAGCAGTACTTC
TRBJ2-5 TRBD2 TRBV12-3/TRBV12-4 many CASSFSAGGPGETQYF TGTGCCAGCAGTTTTTCCGCGGGGGGGCCAGGAGAGACCCAGTACTTC
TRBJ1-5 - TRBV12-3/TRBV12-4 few CASSPGAALNQPQHF TGTGCCAGCAGTCCCGGGGCAGCACTCAATCAGCCCCAGCATTTT
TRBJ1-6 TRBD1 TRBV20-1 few CSARDVRQGGNSPLHF TGCAGTGCTAGAGATGTAAGACAGGGTGGGAATTCACCCCTCCACTTT
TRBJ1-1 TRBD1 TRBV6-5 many CASLGQGEYMNTEAFF TGTGCCAGCTTGGGTCAGGGGGAGTACATGAACACTGAAGCTTTCTTT
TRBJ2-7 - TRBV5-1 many CASSLEAGGVYEQYF TGCGCCAGCAGCTTGGAAGCAGGCGGGGTCTACGAGCAGTACTTC
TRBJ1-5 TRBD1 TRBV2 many CASGGQGKNQPQHF TGTGCCAGCGGCGGACAGGGAAAAAATCAGCCCCAGCATTTT
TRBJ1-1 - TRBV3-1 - CASSQDPVRRSIDTEAFF TGTGCCAGCAGCCAAGATCCCGTCAGGCGGTCAATCGACACTGAAGCTTTCTTT
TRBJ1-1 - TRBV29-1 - CSVHLHGGPATEAFF TGCAGCGTTCACCTCCATGGGGGGCCTGCCACTGAAGCTTTCTTT
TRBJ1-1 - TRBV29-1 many CSVEWVNTEAFF TGCAGCGTTGAGTGGGTGAACACTGAAGCTTTCTTT
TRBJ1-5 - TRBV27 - CASSRGGTYSNQPQHF TGTGCCAGCAGTCGGGGGGGGACGTATAGCAATCAGCCCCAGCATTTT
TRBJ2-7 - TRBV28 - CASSTDSALEQYF TGTGCCAGCAGTACAGACTCCGCGCTCGAGCAGTACTTC
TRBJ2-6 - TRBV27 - CASTIAGANVLTF TGTGCCAGCACCATTGCTGGGGCCAACGTCCTGACTTTC
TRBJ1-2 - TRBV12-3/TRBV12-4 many CATTRGVLGYTF TGTGCCACCACCCGGGGGGTATTAGGCTACACCTTC
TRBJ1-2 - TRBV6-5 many CASSYRTANYGYTF TGTGCCAGCAGTTACCGGACTGCTAACTATGGCTACACCTTC
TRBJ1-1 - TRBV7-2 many CASSTLTANTEAFF TGTGCCAGCAGCACGTTGACAGCGAACACTGAAGCTTTCTTT
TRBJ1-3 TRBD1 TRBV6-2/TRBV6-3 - CASSYRDSQKIFGNTIYF TGTGCCAGCAGTTATCGGGACAGCCAGAAAATTTTTGGAAACACCATATATTTT
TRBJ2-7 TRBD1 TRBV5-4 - CASSLPGTEDNEQYF TGTGCCAGCAGCTTACCCGGGACAGAAGACAACGAGCAGTACTTC
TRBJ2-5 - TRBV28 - CASSFQQWSQETKYF TGTGCCAGCAGTTTTCAACAGTGGTCCCAAGAGACCAAGTACTTC
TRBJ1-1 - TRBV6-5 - CASSYSMVGGTEAFF TGTGCCAGCAGTTACTCGATGGTGGGGGGGACTGAAGCTTTCTTT
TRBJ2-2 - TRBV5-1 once CASSWTRGLTGELFF TGCGCCAGCAGCTGGACTAGGGGGCTCACCGGGGAGCTGTTTTTT
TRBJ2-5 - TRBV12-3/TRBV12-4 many CASSSQGGEETQYF TGTGCCAGCAGTTCCCAGGGGGGGGAAGAGACCCAGTACTTC
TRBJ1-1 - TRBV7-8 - CASSGGNRYTEAFF TGTGCCAGCAGCGGAGGTAACCGGTACACTGAAGCTTTCTTT
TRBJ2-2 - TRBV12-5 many CASGLVRFAGESTGELFF TGTGCTAGTGGTTTGGTACGGTTTGCCGGAGAGAGCACCGGGGAGCTGTTTTTT
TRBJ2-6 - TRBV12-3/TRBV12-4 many CASSIASGRGANVLTF TGTGCCAGCAGTATCGCTTCGGGGCGTGGGGCCAACGTCCTGACTTTC
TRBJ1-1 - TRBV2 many CASTYRVGGTEAFF TGTGCCAGCACTTACAGGGTGGGGGGCACTGAAGCTTTCTTT
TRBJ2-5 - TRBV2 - CASSESLLGTQYF TGTGCCAGCAGTGAAAGTCTTTTGGGGACCCAGTACTTC
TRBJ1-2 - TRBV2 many CASRDSGPRGYGYTF TGTGCCAGCAGGGATAGTGGGCCCAGGGGATATGGCTACACCTTC
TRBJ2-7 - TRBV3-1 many CASAPGQPNTYEQYF TGTGCCAGCGCTCCAGGACAGCCTAACACCTACGAGCAGTACTTC
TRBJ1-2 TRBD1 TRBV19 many CASSIAGTGTSGYTF TGTGCCAGTAGTATAGCAGGGACAGGGACGAGTGGCTACACCTTC
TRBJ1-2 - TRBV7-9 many CASSPTAVSNYGYTF TGTGCCAGCAGCCCAACAGCCGTTTCTAACTATGGCTACACCTTC
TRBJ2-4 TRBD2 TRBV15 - CATSGGDIQYF TGTGCCACCTCGGGGGGGGACATTCAGTACTTC
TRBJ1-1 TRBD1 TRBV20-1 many CSPGQGGGNTEAFF TGCAGTCCGGGACAGGGCGGGGGGAACACTGAAGCTTTCTTT
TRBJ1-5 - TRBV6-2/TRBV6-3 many CASRSRGFRNQPQHF TGTGCCAGCAGAAGCCGGGGGTTCCGCAATCAGCCCCAGCATTTT
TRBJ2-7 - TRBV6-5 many CASSSDGNLYEQYF TGTGCCAGCAGTTCCGACGGTAACCTCTACGAGCAGTACTTC
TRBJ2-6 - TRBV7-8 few CASSPGIGANVLTF TGTGCCAGCAGCCCAGGAATTGGGGCCAACGTCCTGACTTTC
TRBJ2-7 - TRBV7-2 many CASSSRRSTYEQYF TGTGCCAGCAGCTCCAGGAGGTCCACCTACGAGCAGTACTTC
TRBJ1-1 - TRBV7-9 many CASSLGSAHPFF TGTGCCAGCAGCTTAGGATCGGCTCACCCTTTCTTT
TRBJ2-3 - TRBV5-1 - CASSLVGSSTDTQYF TGCGCCAGCAGCTTGGTTGGCAGCTCCACAGATACGCAGTATTTT
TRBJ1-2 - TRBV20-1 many CSARGQAYGYTF TGCAGTGCTAGAGGACAGGCCTATGGCTACACCTTC
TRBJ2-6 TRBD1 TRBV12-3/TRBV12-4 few CASSLGQGTGANVLTF TGTGCCAGCAGTTTGGGACAGGGGACCGGGGCCAACGTCCTGACTTTC
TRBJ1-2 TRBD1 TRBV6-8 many CASRKDREESNYGYTF TGTGCCAGCAGAAAAGACAGGGAAGAATCTAACTATGGCTACACCTTC
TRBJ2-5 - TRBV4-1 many CASSQENQETQYF TGCGCCAGCAGCCAAGAAAACCAAGAGACCCAGTACTTC
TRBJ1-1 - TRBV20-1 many CSATARNTEAFF TGCAGTGCTACGGCGCGGAACACTGAAGCTTTCTTT
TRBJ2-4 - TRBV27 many CASTPGFPSNIQYF TGTGCCAGCACCCCTGGGTTCCCATCAAACATTCAGTACTTC
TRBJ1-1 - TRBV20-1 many CSARAGGVSEAFF TGCAGTGCTAGGGCGGGTGGGGTCTCAGAAGCTTTCTTT
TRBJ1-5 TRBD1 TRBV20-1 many CSARYNLGQGRNQPQHF TGCAGTGCTAGATATAACCTCGGACAGGGTCGAAATCAGCCCCAGCATTTT
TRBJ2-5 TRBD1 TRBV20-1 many CSAGQGARETQYF TGCAGTGCTGGGCAGGGGGCCAGAGAGACCCAGTACTTC